Listed here is a single T cell receptor beta chain. What it binds is unknown. The CDR3 consists of 14 residues. Germline-derived CDR1 and CDR2 are SGHRS and YFSETQ. Trimming removed 7 bases at V and 5 bases at J, with 18 bases between. This entry comes from a study of T cell responses to AZD1222 COVID-19 vaccine. Study-wide points: Breadth and depth of Spike-specific TCRs rose after two AZD1222 doses. Per reports, nearly half of all spike-specific TCRs target regions that are unmutated in variants. Repertoire collection took place solely once the T cell response had peaked. There were mostly white British donors and more females than males, and clonal diversity was possibly underestimated.

Libraries were prepared by immunoSEQ multiplex PCR; TCRdb keeps only in-frame clonotypes and omits some of them. The table has 70,000 to 95,000 clones, around 93% seen once; the top ten hold more than 25%. The V gene is TRBV5-1, the J gene TRBJ2-5, with D perhaps TRBD1 (6 bases). This sample comprised peripheral blood, obtained 28 days after the second AZD1222 dose. The source of this sequence is an adult who received the AZD1222 COVID-19 vaccine. CDR3: CASDPGVLGETQYF. CDR3 coding DNA: TGCGCCAGCGACCCAGGGGTCCTGGGGGAGACCCAGTACTTC.